This T cell receptor beta chain comes out of a study of control samples from healthy donors and cancer patients. The V gene's germline CDR1 is SEHNR and CDR2 FQNEAQ (reference sequence). The CDR3 sequence is 14 residues long. The V gene lost 2 bases and the J gene lost 0 bases, with 7 bases spanning the gap. Some clones are missing from TCRdb's copy, which holds only in-frame ones; the method was immunoSEQ multiplex PCR. This sample has about 140,000 clones, with about 85% found just once. The chain carries TRBV7-9 and TRBJ1-2; D unresolved. Sequencing used blood. The TCR comes from a young woman in good health. CDR3 in amino acids: CASSLQETNYGYTF. The CDR3 region has the DNA TGTGCCAGCAGCTTACAGGAAACTAACTATGGCTACACCTTC.